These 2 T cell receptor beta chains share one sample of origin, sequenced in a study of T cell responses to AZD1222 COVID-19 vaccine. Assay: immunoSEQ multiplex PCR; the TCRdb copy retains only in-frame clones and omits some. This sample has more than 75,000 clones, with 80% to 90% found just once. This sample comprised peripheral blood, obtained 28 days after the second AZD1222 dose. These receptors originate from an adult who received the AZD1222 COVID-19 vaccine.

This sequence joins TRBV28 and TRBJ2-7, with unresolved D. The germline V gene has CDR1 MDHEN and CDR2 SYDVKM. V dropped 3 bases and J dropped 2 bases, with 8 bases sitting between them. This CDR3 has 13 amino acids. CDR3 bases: TGTGCCAGCAGTTTTGGGCGGACCTACGAGCAGTACTTC. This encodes CASSFGRTYEQYF.

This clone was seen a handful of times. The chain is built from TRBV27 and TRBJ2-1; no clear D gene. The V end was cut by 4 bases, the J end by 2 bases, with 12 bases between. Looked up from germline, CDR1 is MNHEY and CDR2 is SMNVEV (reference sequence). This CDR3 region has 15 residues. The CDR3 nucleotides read TGTGCCAGCAGTTCTGAGTCTTCACCCTACAATGAGCAGTTCTTC. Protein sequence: CASSSESSPYNEQFF.